The 11 T cell receptor beta chains presented below share a single source sample, sequenced in a study of T cell repertoires in cytomegalovirus infection. In TCRdb, the reads were re-called with MiXCR into one record per CDR3 protein. Here the sample spans 110,000 to 150,000 distinct CDR3 sequences, about 6.5% being singletons. Sequencing was carried out using PBMCs. The receptors here all came from a human donor in good health (CMV status not recorded). Some clones in this sample may be carry-over from other donors' samples.

This clonotype has a handful of counts. The chain links TRBV5-1 to TRBJ2-2; 9 positions agree with TRBD1. J lost 3 bases, V lost 8 bases, and 8 bases had no gene match. Germline-derived CDR1 and CDR2 are SGHRS and YFSETQ. There are 15 residues in the CDR3. The CDR3 region has the DNA TGCGCCAGTCATCCGGGACAGGGCTACACCGGGGAGCTGTTTTTT. Amino acid sequence: CASHPGQGYTGELFF. Looking up the rest from reference TRBV5-1 and TRBJ2-2 gives the full variable domain: KAGVTQTPRYLIKTRGQQVTLSCSPISGHRSVSWYQQTPGQGLQFLFEYFSETQRNKGNFPGRFSGRQFSNSRSEMNVSTLELGDSALYLCASHPGQGYTGELFFGEGSRLTVL.

This clonotype was picked up many times. The V and J genes are TRBV7-2 and TRBJ2-6; no reliable D call. Germline V lookup: CDR1 SGHTA, CDR2 FQGNSA. The ends were cut back, 1 base at V and 0 bases at J, with 7 bases in the middle. The CDR3 is made up of 16 amino acids. Written as DNA, the CDR3 is TGTGCCAGCAGCTTAGAGGGCTTCTCTGGGGCCAACGTCCTGACTTTC. Its translation: CASSLEGFSGANVLTF. Full variable domain (rest looked up from reference TRBV7-2 and TRBJ2-6): GAGVSQSPSNKVTEKGKDVELRCDPISGHTALYWYRQSLGQGLEFLIYFQGNSAPDKSGLPSDRFSAERTGGSVSTLTIQRTQQEDSAVYLCASSLEGFSGANVLTFGAGSRLTVL.

The table lists this clonotype with many counts. The genes are TRBV7-2 and TRBJ1-3; D not certain. Germline CDR1 and CDR2: SGHTA and FQGNSA. Trimming cost V 4 bases and J 3 bases, with 13 bases left between them. This CDR3 is built from 15 residues. CDR3 amino acids: CASSWRTGNGNTIYF. CDR3 sequence (DNA): TGTGCCAGCAGCTGGCGGACCGGGAATGGAAACACCATATATTTT.

This clonotype was seen many times. CDR3: CASSLGGGYHYGYTF. The CDR3 coding sequence is TGTGCCAGCAGTTTAGGCGGGGGTTATCACTATGGCTACACCTTC. This chain uses TRBV12-3 or TRBV12-4 with TRBJ1-2, with D perhaps matching TRBD1 (5 bases). V lost 1 base and J lost 3, with 12 bases in between. This CDR3 region has 15 residues.

In its sample, this clonotype was seen many times. The chain couples TRBV28 to TRBJ1-1; no clear D. V was clipped by 9 bases and J by 1 base, with 18 bases between them. Germline V gene lookup returns CDR1 MDHEN and CDR2 SYDVKM. There are 15 residues in the CDR3. The DNA of the CDR3 is TGTGCCAGTAACGTGTGGGGTGGTGCGAACACTGAAGCTTTCTTT. Translating it yields CASNVWGGANTEAFF.

This clonotype occurred many times. The chain recombines TRBV7-2 with TRBJ2-5, with 7 bases fitting TRBD1. The CDR3 extends over 13 amino acids. CDR1 SGHTA and CDR2 FQGNSA come from the germline V gene. Unmatched junction bases numbered 5, after V lost 5 bases and J lost 5 bases. Written as DNA, the CDR3 is TGTGCCAGCAGCCCCGGGACAGTGGAGACCCAGTACTTC. Its protein product is CASSPGTVETQYF.

This rearrangement joins TRBV7-6 to TRBJ1-6, with 7 bases aligning to TRBD1. V trimming: 4 bases; J trimming: 5 bases; junction bases outside the gene matches: 8. The CDR3 extends over 16 amino acids. Germline V gene sequence: CDR1 SGHVS, CDR2 FNYEAQ. The CDR3 nucleotides read TGTGCCAGCAGCTCCGCCGGGACAGCTGATAATTCACCCCTCCACTTT. Translated, it gives CASSSAGTADNSPLHF.

This clonotype occurred many times. This sequence joins TRBV10-3 and TRBJ2-5, with 10 bases matching TRBD1. The CDR3 covers 16 residues. CDR1 is ENHRY and CDR2 is SYGVKD in the germline V gene. The J segment lost 0 bases and the V segment lost 10 bases, leaving 11 bases of the junction unmatched. Here the CDR3 reads CATRREDRGYQETQYF. Here the CDR3 DNA reads TGTGCCACAAGGAGGGAGGACAGGGGGTACCAAGAGACCCAGTACTTC.

A few counts support this clonotype. The chain's CDR3 is CSVTHTETQYF. CDR3 in DNA: TGCAGCGTTACGCATACAGAGACCCAGTACTTC. The chain uses TRBV29-1 and TRBJ2-5; D remains ambiguous. V was trimmed by 5 bases and J by 4 bases, leaving 8 bases between them. The CDR3 has 11 residues. Germline lookup yields CDR1 SQVTM and CDR2 ANQGSEA. Together with reference TRBV29-1 and TRBJ2-5, the CDR3 gives the full variable domain: SAVISQKPSRDICQRGTSLTIQCQVDSQVTMMFWYRQQPGQSLTLIATANQGSEATYESGFVIDKFPISRPNLTFSTLTVSNMSPEDSSIYLCSVTHTETQYFGPGTRLLVL.

This clonotype was found many times. The rearrangement uses TRBV28 and TRBJ2-5, with 9 nucleotides matching TRBD1. CDR1 MDHEN and CDR2 SYDVKM come from the germline V gene. CDR3 length: 16 amino acids. V gave up 3 bases and J gave up 4 bases; unmatched junction bases: 9. CDR3 nucleotide sequence: TGTGCCAGCAGTTTTCCCGGGACAGGGAGGAGAGAGACCCAGTACTTC. Translating it yields CASSFPGTGRRETQYF.

This clonotype came up many times. The CDR3 is CASSSPGTSEAFF. The DNA of the CDR3 is TGTGCCAGCAGTTCGCCAGGGACTTCTGAAGCTTTCTTT. The V call is TRBV6-1, the J call TRBJ1-1, with a possible D match to TRBD1 (5 bases). Germline V gene data show CDR1 as MNHNS and CDR2 as SASEGT. Trimming pared 5 bases from V and 6 bases from J, leaving 13 bases between. CDR3 length: 13 amino acids.